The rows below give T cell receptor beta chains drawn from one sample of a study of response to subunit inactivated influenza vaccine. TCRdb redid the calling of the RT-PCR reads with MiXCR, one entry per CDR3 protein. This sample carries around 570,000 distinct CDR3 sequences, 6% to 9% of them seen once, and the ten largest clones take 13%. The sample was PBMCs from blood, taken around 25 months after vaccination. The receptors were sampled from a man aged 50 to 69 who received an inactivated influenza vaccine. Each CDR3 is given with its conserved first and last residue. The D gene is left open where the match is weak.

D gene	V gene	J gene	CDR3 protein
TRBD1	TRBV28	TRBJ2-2	CAGGTGNTGELFF
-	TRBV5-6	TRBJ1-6	CASSWGVLGDSPLHF
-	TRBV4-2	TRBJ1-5	CASSQDRQSTYQPQHF
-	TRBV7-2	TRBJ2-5	CASSPLEGLKTQYF
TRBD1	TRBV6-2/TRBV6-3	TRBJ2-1	CASSSPGTGGHNEQFF
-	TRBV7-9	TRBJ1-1	CASSGDTLFAEAFF
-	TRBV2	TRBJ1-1	CASSEWSANTEAFF
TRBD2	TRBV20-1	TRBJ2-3	CSARDGGGRSDTQYF
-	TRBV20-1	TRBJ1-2	CSASPGHLLRGYTF
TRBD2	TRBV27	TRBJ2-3	CASSSAGGADTQYF
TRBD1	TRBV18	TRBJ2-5	CASSPSGTGYVETQYF
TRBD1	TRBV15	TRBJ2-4	CATQGVTKNIQYF
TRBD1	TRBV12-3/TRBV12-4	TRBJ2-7	CASSLGDRSEQYF
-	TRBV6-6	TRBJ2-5	CASRRTSIETQYF
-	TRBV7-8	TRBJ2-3	CASSPPRQGGDTQYF
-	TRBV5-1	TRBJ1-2	CASRQDSNYGYTF
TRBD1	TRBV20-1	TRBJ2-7	CSAPGQGAREQYF
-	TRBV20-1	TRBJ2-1	CSARDVRVGSDEQFF
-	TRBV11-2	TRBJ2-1	CASSLIGPSLLRNEQFF
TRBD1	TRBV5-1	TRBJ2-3	CASSGGYGTGSTDTQYF
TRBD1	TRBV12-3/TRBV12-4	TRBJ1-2	CASNDGTANYGYTF
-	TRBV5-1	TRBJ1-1	CASSLNGAVNTEAFF
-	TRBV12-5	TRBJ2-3	CASGFASGTDTQYF
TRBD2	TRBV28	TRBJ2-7	CASSLSGSKDEQYF
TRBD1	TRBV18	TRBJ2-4	CASSPGTGGIQYF
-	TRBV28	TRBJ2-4	CASSLIGHENIQYF
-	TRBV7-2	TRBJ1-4	CASSLELGSREKLFF
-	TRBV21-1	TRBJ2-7	CASSKGGF
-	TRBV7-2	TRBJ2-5	CASSLTLQETQYF
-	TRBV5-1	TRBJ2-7	CARLLRTLTYEQYF
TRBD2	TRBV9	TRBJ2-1	CASSVTTSGNYNEQFF
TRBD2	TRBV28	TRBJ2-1	CASTHSEAGADYNEQFF
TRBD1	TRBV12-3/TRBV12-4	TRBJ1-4	CASSPGTGYNEKLFF
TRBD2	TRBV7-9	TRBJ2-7	CASSLPPGGTYEQYF
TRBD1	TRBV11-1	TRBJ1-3	CASSTHWGTGNSGNTIYF
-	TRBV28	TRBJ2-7	CASSFPGRDEQYF
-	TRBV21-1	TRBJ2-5	CASSKRKSGGFQETQYF
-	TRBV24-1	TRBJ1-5	CATSRPGSNQPQHF
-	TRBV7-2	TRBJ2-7	CASSQSREQYF
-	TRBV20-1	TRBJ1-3	CSATQGPGNTIYF
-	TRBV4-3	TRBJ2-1	CASSQDYGRGGNEQFF
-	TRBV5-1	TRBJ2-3	CASSLKDPHSTQYF
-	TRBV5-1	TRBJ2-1	CASSFSDRGSYNEQFF
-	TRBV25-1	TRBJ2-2	CASSEIGGLITGELFF
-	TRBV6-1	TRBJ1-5	CASIRTANQPQHF
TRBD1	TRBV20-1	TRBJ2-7	CSARARDRGYEQYF
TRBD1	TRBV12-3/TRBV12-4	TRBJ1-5	CASSWTGRGQPQHF
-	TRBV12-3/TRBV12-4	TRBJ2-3	CASSSGDLTDTQYF
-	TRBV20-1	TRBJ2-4	CSAVGVNWNIQYF
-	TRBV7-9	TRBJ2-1	CASSPSDPNEQFF
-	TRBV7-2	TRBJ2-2	CASSLGWLVNTGELFF
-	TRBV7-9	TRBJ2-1	CASSLALARYNEQFF
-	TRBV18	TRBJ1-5	CASSPDLRQPQHF
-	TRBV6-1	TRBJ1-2	CASNSGASYGYTF
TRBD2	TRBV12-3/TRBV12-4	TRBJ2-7	CASSFASGSPYEQYF
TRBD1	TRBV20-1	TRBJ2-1	CSAADRDKQFF
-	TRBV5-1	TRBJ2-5	CASSLGGIGGETQYF
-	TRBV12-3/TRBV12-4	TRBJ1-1	CASSLSAGDTEAFF
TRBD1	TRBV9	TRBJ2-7	CASSPGQAGEQYF